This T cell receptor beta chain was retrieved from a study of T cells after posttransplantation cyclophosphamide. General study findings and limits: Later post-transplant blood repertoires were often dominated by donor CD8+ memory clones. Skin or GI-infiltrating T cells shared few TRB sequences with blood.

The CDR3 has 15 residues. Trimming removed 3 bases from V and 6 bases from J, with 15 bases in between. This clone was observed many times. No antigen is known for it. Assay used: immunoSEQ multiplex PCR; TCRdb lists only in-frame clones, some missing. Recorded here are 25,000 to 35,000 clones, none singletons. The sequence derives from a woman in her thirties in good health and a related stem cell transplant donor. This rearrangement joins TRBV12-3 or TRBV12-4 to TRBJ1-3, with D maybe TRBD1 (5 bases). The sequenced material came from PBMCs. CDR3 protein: CASSLGRIGENTIYF. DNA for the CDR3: TGTGCCAGCAGTTTGGGGCGGATAGGGGAAAACACCATATATTTT.